A selection of T cell receptor beta chains follows, all from one sample in a study of blood T cell repertoires in COVID-19. TCRdb keeps only in-frame clones here, not all; method: immunoSEQ multiplex PCR. Here the sample spans about 120,000 clones, around 70% being singletons. The sample taken for sequencing was peripheral blood. The receptors here all came from a man aged 55 to 69 with acute or convalescent COVID-19. The CDR3 runs from the conserved cysteine through the conserved F or W.

CDR3aa	v_gene	j_gene
CASSSQTQGANYGYTF	TRBV5-1	TRBJ1-2
CASSRANYGYTF	TRBV12-3/TRBV12-4	TRBJ1-2
CASTTSGRDNEQFF	TRBV6-5	TRBJ2-1
CASMESRVGYGYTF	TRBV6-5	TRBJ1-2
CASSLGGEAFF	TRBV12-3/TRBV12-4	TRBJ1-1
CASSEIWQSHQPQHF	TRBV6-1	TRBJ1-5
CASSIRKGGSDTQYF	TRBV19	TRBJ2-3
CASSPGGSGANVLTF	TRBV28	TRBJ2-6
CASRRGQLSYGYTF	TRBV6-5	TRBJ1-2
CASKRGTADTDTQYF	TRBV7-3	TRBJ2-3
CATSGRGSKETQYF	TRBV24-1	TRBJ2-5
CASTRTSGRSSTDTQYF	TRBV19	TRBJ2-3
CASSLGHVGAFF	TRBV5-6	TRBJ1-1
CASSEGGTDTQYF	TRBV9	TRBJ2-3